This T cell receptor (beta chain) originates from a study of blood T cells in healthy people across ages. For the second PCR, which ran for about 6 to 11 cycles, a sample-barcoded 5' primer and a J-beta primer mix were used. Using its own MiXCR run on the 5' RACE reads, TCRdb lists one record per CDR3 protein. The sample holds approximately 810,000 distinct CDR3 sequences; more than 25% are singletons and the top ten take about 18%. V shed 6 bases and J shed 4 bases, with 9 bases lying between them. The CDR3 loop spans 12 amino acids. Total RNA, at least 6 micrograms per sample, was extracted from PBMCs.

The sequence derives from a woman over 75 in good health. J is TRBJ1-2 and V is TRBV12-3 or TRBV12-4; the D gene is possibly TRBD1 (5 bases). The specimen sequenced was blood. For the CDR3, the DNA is TGTGCCAGCAGGCCTGGGGGCTATGGCTACACCTTC. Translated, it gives CASRPGGYGYTF.